This T cell receptor beta chain was profiled in a study of technical replicates of blood from four donors (TCRdb year 2017). A note on this clone: There is no known antigen for this receptor. Base quality data are lacking; no much larger clone is found one base away.

To prepare the library, the immunoSEQ multiplex PCR assay was applied. TCRdb took over this immuneACCESS table, retaining in-frame rearrangements with V and J assigned. Such tables are incomplete; in checked studies, under half of the missing clones stem from an unresolved V gene, and the remainder is unexplained. Present in this sample are approximately 75,000 clones, roughly 90% of which were seen just once. About 0.37% of the sample is in the top ten clones. The sequenced material came from T cells isolated from PBMCs. The clonotype originates from a human donor in good health.

The CDR3 region reads CASSSRDIPHEQFF. The DNA sequence is as follows: TGTGCCAGCAGCTCCCGGGACATCCCCCATGAGCAGTTCTTC. The sequence links TRBV11-3 to TRBJ2-1, with TRBD1 perhaps the D gene, on 6 matching bases. V lost 4 bases and J lost 8 bases; the stretch between them is 15 bases long. CDR3 length: 14 amino acids, cysteine to phenylalanine. CDR3 DNA is the only sequence kept; it has 42 bases, read in frame from the first base. Taken from the germline V gene, the CDR1 and CDR2 loops are SGHNT and YENEEA.